This T cell receptor beta chain originates from a study of molecular identifiers for immune sequencing clone quantification. On the study more broadly: Replicates involved a five-way split of RNA from around 20,000 or 100,000 naive CD8 cells, with sequencing of four.

In its sample, this clonotype was seen a few times. Naive CD8 libraries came from roughly 20,000 to 1,000,000 sorted cells with 10%, 30% or 50% RNA. From the PCR reads, TCRdb called clonotypes with MiXCR, one entry per CDR3 protein. The top ten clones hold roughly 0.85% of a sample with about 640,000 distinct CDR3 sequences, around 20% of them seen once. This TCR was recovered from a human donor in good health. Some libraries in this study had Jurkat cell RNA spiked in. Source material: naive CD8+ T cells from blood, with Jurkat cell RNA spiked in. As to subset: FACS-sorted CD8+CD4-CCR7+CD45RA+ naive T cells.

CDR3 DNA: TGTGCCAGCAAAGATTGGACAGGGGGGGTTCTAGGGGAGACCCAGTACTTC. This encodes CASKDWTGGVLGETQYF. The chain uses TRBV7-8 and TRBJ2-5; the match to TRBD1 covers 10 bases. The V gene's germline CDR1 is SGHVS and CDR2 FQNEAQ. The junction had 16 bases not matched to a gene; V was cut back by 7 bases and J by 5 bases. This CDR3 contains 17 residues.